This entry describes one TCR beta chain. Antigen unknown. CD45RO/CCR7/CD25/CD127/CD95/CD27 separated CD4+ naive, central memory, regulatory and stem cell-like memory cells by sorting. All of the sorted populations showed purity greater than 95%. The data were taken from a study of beta chain features in type 1 diabetes. Across the whole study: In all, around 100,000,000 sorted cells from all samples were analyzed. Study outcomes and limitations: Naive, central memory and Treg TCRB repertoires appeared more alike in patients than in healthy donors. Researchers report that Type 1 diabetes patients had moderately but significantly shorter TCRB CDR3s across all four CD4+ subsets.

TCRB transcripts that were expressed got sequenced, as all of the isolated RNA had been reverse transcribed. Produced via immunoSEQ multiplex PCR; TCRdb's table is partial and in-frame only. Of approximately 600,000 clones listed, around 12% are singletons. This CDR3 spans 13 amino acids. The V and J ends lost 1 base and 7 bases respectively, with 7 bases between them. Germline values: CDR1 SGHTA, CDR2 FQGTGA. The origin of this receptor is a man under 40 with type 1 diabetes. The specimen was naive CD4+ T cells from blood. The J gene is TRBJ2-2, the V gene TRBV7-3; tentatively, D is TRBD2 (6 bases). The CDR3 region is CASSLRGLGELFF. In DNA, the CDR3 is TGTGCCAGCAGCTTAAGGGGACTCGGGGAGCTGTTTTTT.